Shown below are 16 T cell receptor beta chains from a single sample sequenced in a study of T cell clonality in common variable immunodeficiency. Study-wide findings and caveats: In common variable immunodeficiency, TCR beta chains reportedly carried fewer deletions and N-nucleotide insertions.

No antigen has been identified for these receptors. Here immunoSEQ multiplex PCR was the method, and the copy in TCRdb shows in-frame clones only, minus some. This sample shows 25,000 to 30,000 clones and no singletons; 3.1% rests with the ten largest. Sequencing used peripheral blood mononuclear cells. The receptors come from a human donor with common variable immunodeficiency.

This clone has just a few counts. The CDR3 reads CASSSTGLFSGNTIYF. CDR3 DNA (partial): TGTGCCAGCAGTTCGACAGGCCTATTCTCTGGAAACACC. The chain joins TRBV2 to TRBJ1-3; D is possibly TRBD1 (6 bases). The read comes to an end 3 residues before the CDR3 does, leaving the germline J gene to fill in the end. The ends were cut back, 5 bases at V and 0 bases at J, with 14 bases in the middle. The CDR3 is 16 residues long. Germline V gene lookup returns CDR1 SNHLY and CDR2 FYNNEI.

This clone was seen repeatedly, ten times or more. The read gets to within 3 residues of the CDR3 end, and the germline J gene fills in the rest. The V call is TRBV19, the J call TRBJ2-5, with 15 bases that match TRBD2. The germline gives CDR1 LNHDA, CDR2 SQIVND (reference sequence). V lost 3 bases, J lost 5 bases, and 7 bases stayed unmatched. The CDR3 is made up of 17 amino acids. The chain's CDR3 is CASSIGLAGGLGETQYF. The sequenced CDR3 bases are TGTGCCAGTAGTATCGGACTAGCGGGGGGGCTAGGGGAGACC.

In this sample, this clone turned up a few times. The CDR3 end lies 3 residues beyond the end of the read and is filled in from the germline J gene. V usage is TRBV7-9 and J usage is TRBJ2-3; no definite D call. The CDR3 spans 13 residues. Trimming shortened V by 3 bases and J by 2 bases, and 6 bases separated the two germline ends. CDR1 and CDR2 (germline): SEHNR, FQNEAQ (reference sequence). The sequenced CDR3 bases are TGTGCCAGCAGCTTTCTTCTCACAGATACG. Amino acid sequence: CASSFLLTDT. In full, the CDR3 reads CASSFLLTDTQYF. Full variable domain (outside the CDR3, taken from reference TRBV7-9 and TRBJ2-3): DTGVSQNPRHKITKRGQNVTFRCDPISEHNRLYWYRQTLGQGPEFLTYFQNEAQLEKSRLLSDRFSAERPKGSFSTLEIQRTEQGDSAMYLCASSFLLTDTQYFGPGTRLTVL.

This clone showed up just a few times. The CDR3 end falls 3 residues outside the read, so it is completed with the germline J gene. V usage is TRBV11-2 and J usage is TRBJ2-7; 13 nucleotides match TRBD2. V gave up 4 bases and J gave up 6 bases; unmatched junction bases: 3. This CDR3 contains 14 residues. The germline V gene has CDR1 SGHAT and CDR2 FQNNGV. The part of the CDR3 DNA that was read is TGTGCCAGCAGCTGGAGGACTAGCGGGGGCGAG. This sequence encodes CASSWRTSGGE. The full CDR3 reads CASSWRTSGGEQYF.

This clone appeared a few times. The observed sequence ends 3 residues before the CDR3 terminus, with the missing tail filled in from the germline J gene. The V and J genes are TRBV5-5 and TRBJ2-5; TRBD1 is a possible D gene (6 bases). In germline, CDR1 is SGHKS, CDR2 YYEKEE (reference sequence). CDR3 length: 14 residues. With 1 base removed from V and 3 bases from J, the gap between germline ends came to 10 bases. CDR3 DNA, as far as it was read: TGTGCCAGCAGCTTGTTTAACAGGGAAGAGACC. This codes for CASSLFNREET. The complete CDR3 protein is CASSLFNREETQYF.

Points on this clone: The read finishes 3 residues shy of the CDR3 end, and the germline J gene is used to complete it. The chain carries TRBV7-6 and TRBJ2-3, with 10 bases lining up with TRBD2. The CDR3 sequence is 16 residues long. V was clipped by 1 base and J by 3 bases; unmatched bases: 4. Germline lookup yields CDR1 SGHVS and CDR2 FNYEAQ. The CDR3 loop is CASSLGAGGWTDTQYF. Partial CDR3 DNA: TGTGCCAGCAGCTTAGGAGCGGGGGGGTGGACAGATACG.

About this clone itself: The CDR3 end lies 3 residues beyond the end of the read and is filled in from the germline J gene. The gene calls are TRBV7-9 and TRBJ2-5, with 7 bases that match TRBD2. Per the germline V gene, CDR1 is SEHNR and CDR2 is FQNEAQ (reference sequence). This CDR3 is 14 amino acids long. V shed 3 bases, J shed 5 bases, and the junction held 6 bases outside the gene matches. CDR3: CASSLGGGGETQYF. The sequenced CDR3 bases are TGTGCCAGCAGCTTGGGCGGGGGAGGTGAGACC.

This clone appeared a few times. The CDR3 extends 3 residues past the end of the read, so its final part is completed from the germline J gene. J is TRBJ1-4 and V is TRBV6-2 or TRBV6-3; TRBD1 might be the D (6 bases). The CDR3 consists of 16 residues. With 5 bases removed from V and 0 bases from J, the gap between germline ends came to 13 bases. Germline loops: CDR1 MNHEY, CDR2 SVGEGT. CDR3: CASSPTHRATNEKLFF. CDR3 DNA, as far as it was read: TGTGCCAGCAGTCCTACGCACAGGGCAACTAATGAAAAA.

For this clone: Read sequence stops 3 residues before the CDR3 end, and the germline J gene provides the missing end. The V call is TRBV5-1, the J call TRBJ2-1; maybe TRBD2 (6 bases). This CDR3 is built from 15 residues. Germline V gives CDR1 SGHRS, CDR2 YFSETQ. The V end was cut by 0 bases, the J end by 1 base, with 8 bases between. The covered CDR3 bases are TGCGCCAGCAGCTTGGCGGGGGAGTCCTACAATGAG. Amino acids: CASSLAGESYNE. The whole CDR3 region reads CASSLAGESYNEQFF.

With regard to this clone: The read ends 3 residues shy of where the CDR3 ends; the end is completed using the germline J gene. The rearrangement links TRBV2 to TRBJ1-1; TRBD1 matches at 7 bases. Trimming at V came to 6 bases and at J to 2 bases, leaving 6 bases not matched to a gene. The CDR3 length is 14 residues. The germline gives CDR1 SNHLY, CDR2 FYNNEI. The sequenced part of the CDR3 DNA is TGTGCCAGCAGCCGCGACAGGGTTAACACTGAA. Its translation: CASSRDRVNTE. The whole CDR3 reads CASSRDRVNTEAFF. Combining the CDR3 with reference TRBV2 and TRBJ1-1 gives the whole variable domain EPEVTQTPSHQVTQMGQEVILRCVPISNHLYFYWYRQILGQKVEFLVSFYNNEISEKSEIFDDQFSVERPDGSNFTLKIRSTKLEDSAMYFCASSRDRVNTEAFFGQGTRLTVV.

This clone was counted at least ten times. The read stops 3 residues short of the end of the CDR3; the missing end is completed from the germline J gene. This sequence joins TRBV20-1 and TRBJ2-5; the match to TRBD1 covers 8 bases. This CDR3 is 16 amino acids long. Germline assignment: CDR1 DFQATT and CDR2 SNEGSKA (reference sequence). V lost 3 bases to trimming and J lost 1 base; unmatched junction nucleotides: 10. CDR3 loop: CSASPTGAQGQETQYF. CDR3 DNA (partial): TGCAGTGCTAGCCCGACAGGGGCCCAGGGCCAAGAGACC.

This clone was detected ten times or more. The read finishes 3 residues shy of the CDR3 end, and the germline J gene is used to complete it. The rearrangement uses TRBV20-1 and TRBJ1-2; TRBD1 agrees at 7 bases. V lost 0 bases, J lost 3 bases, and 13 bases stayed unmatched. There are 17 residues in the CDR3. Germline V gene lookup returns CDR1 DFQATT and CDR2 SNEGSKA (reference sequence). Here the CDR3 reads CSARDPPQGQAYYGYTF. CDR3 bases read: TGCAGTGCTAGAGATCCCCCCCAAGGACAGGCCTACTATGGC.

In this sample, this clone turned up many times. The DNA ends 3 residues before the CDR3 does, and the rest of the CDR3 is filled in from the germline J gene. The chain employs TRBV5-1 and TRBJ2-3, with 9 bases lining up with TRBD2. This CDR3 is 15 amino acids long. The V gene end was trimmed by 4 bases and the J gene end by 6 bases; junction bases not matched to a gene: 9. Per the germline V gene, CDR1 is SGHRS and CDR2 is YFSETQ. The CDR3 spells CASSGSGGLMDTQYF. The sequenced part of the CDR3 DNA is TGCGCCAGCAGCGGTAGCGGGGGCCTTATGGATACG.

This clone was seen more than once but under ten times. The sequenced fragment ends 3 residues before the CDR3 boundary, so the rest is inferred from the germline J gene. This sequence joins TRBV19 and TRBJ1-2; a weak D match, TRBD1 (5 bases). The V gene's germline CDR1 is LNHDA and CDR2 SQIVND (reference sequence). Between the trimmed V and J ends, which lost 0 bases and 0 bases, there was a span of 14 bases. CDR3 size: 17 residues. CDR3 amino acids: CASSIEADSSPNYGYTF. Incomplete CDR3 DNA: TGTGCCAGTAGTATAGAGGCCGACAGTTCTCCTAACTATGGC.

In the case of this clone: The CDR3 end lies 3 residues beyond the end of the read and is filled in from the germline J gene. The rearrangement links TRBV2 to TRBJ2-7, with a weak D call TRBD2 (6 bases). Germline-derived CDR1 and CDR2 are SNHLY and FYNNEI. The CDR3 totals 13 residues. The V and J ends lost 4 bases and 1 base respectively, with 8 bases between them. CDR3 DNA, as far as it was read: TGTGCCAGCAGTGTCGGGGGTTCCTACGAG. This gives the protein CASSVGGSYE. The complete CDR3 reads CASSVGGSYEQYF.

About this clone itself: From the germline J gene comes the end of the CDR3, since the read stops 3 residues before it. This sequence joins TRBV18 and TRBJ1-1; the D is unclear. CDR3 size: 14 residues. Trimming took off 0 bases at V and 4 bases at J, with 9 bases between the two ends. CDR1 is KGHSH, CDR2 LQKENI, per germline. Partial CDR3 DNA: TGTGCCAGCTCACCACCACCACCGCGCACTGAA. It translates to CASSPPPPRTE. The CDR3 in its entirety is CASSPPPPRTEAFF. Full variable domain (rest looked up from reference TRBV18 and TRBJ1-1): NAGVMQNPRHLVRRRGQEARLRCSPMKGHSHVYWYRQLPEEGLKFMVYLQKENIIDESGMPKERFSAEFPKEGPSILRIQQVVRGDSAAYFCASSPPPPRTEAFFGQGTRLTVV.